The 5 T cell receptor beta chains below all came from one sample that was sequenced in a study of T cell changes during pregnancy in multiple sclerosis (dated by TCRdb to the late 2010s). Library method: the immunoSEQ multiplex PCR assay. TCRdb limited this immuneACCESS table to in-frame rearrangements with V and J called. A share of clones is missing; checked studies link under half to unresolved V genes, and the rest is unexplained. The sample table holds about 52,000 clones, of which approximately 92% were seen once. 0.7% to 0.9% of the sample is taken by the ten largest. The sample was CD4+ T cells from peripheral blood mononuclear cells, taken in the third trimester of pregnancy. These receptors were taken from a female donor with multiple sclerosis, enrolled in a pregnancy study.

The rearrangement joins TRBV14 to TRBJ2-7, with 8 bases that match TRBD1. The CDR3 is made up of 14 amino acids. Germline V gene data show CDR1 as SGHDN and CDR2 as FVKESK. The V gene end was trimmed by 3 bases and the J gene end by 4 bases; junction bases not matched to a gene: 5. CDR3 sequence (DNA): TGTGCCAGCAGCCAGGTCAGGGGGCGGTACGAGCAGTACTTC. Protein sequence: CASSQVRGRYEQYF.

The CDR3: CASSLVPGEFDEQYF. The CDR3 DNA reads TGTGCCAGCAGCTTGGTCCCAGGGGAATTCGACGAGCAGTACTTC. The chain combines TRBV7-2 with TRBJ2-7; D is perhaps TRBD1 (6 bases). This CDR3 region has 15 residues. The germline V and J ends were trimmed by 3 bases and 5 bases, with 17 bases remaining between them. Germline V gene sequence: CDR1 SGHTA, CDR2 FQGNSA.

The DNA of the CDR3 is TGTGCCAGCTCACGAGACGGGGGGAATTCACCCCTCCACTTT. Its protein product is CASSRDGGNSPLHF. V and J are TRBV18 and TRBJ1-6; weak D call: TRBD1 (5 bases). V gave up 4 bases and J gave up 7 bases, with 11 bases separating them. The CDR3 contains 14 residues. Looked up from germline, CDR1 is KGHSH and CDR2 is LQKENI.

This chain connects TRBV15 to TRBJ2-7; D is unresolved. Trimming shortened V by 4 bases and J by 6 bases, and 10 bases separated the two germline ends. This CDR3 has 12 residues. From germline, CDR1 is LNHNV and CDR2 YYDKDF (reference sequence). For the CDR3, the DNA is TGTGCCACCAGCACGAGTCTCTCCGAGCAGTACTTC. The encoded protein is CATSTSLSEQYF.

This chain connects TRBV7-9 to TRBJ2-5; the D gene is possibly TRBD2 (7 bases). Germline values: CDR1 SEHNR, CDR2 FQNEAQ (reference sequence). The CDR3 consists of 15 residues. Trimming removed 0 bases from V and 2 bases from J, with 10 bases in between. The chain's CDR3 is CASSLAGGRQETQYF. The CDR3 nucleotides are TGTGCCAGCAGCTTAGCGGGGGGGCGTCAAGAGACCCAGTACTTC.